This TCR beta chain came from a study of T cell responses to AZD1222 COVID-19 vaccine. Of note for this clone: Its antigen remains unknown.

Whether given at about 4 or about 12 weeks, second doses were pooled. Assay used: immunoSEQ multiplex PCR; TCRdb lists only in-frame clones, some missing. The top ten hold 0.85% to 1.2% of the sample, which has approximately 140,000 clones, roughly 92% seen once. Study-wide points: Repertoire collection took place solely once the T cell response had peaked. Clonal diversity may have been underestimated in mostly white British donors. Spike-spanning, vaccine-associated CD4 TCRs were dominant at 160-218 and 743-854.

Losses at the gene ends were 2 bases for V and 2 bases for J; bases not matched to a gene: 10. The length of the CDR3 is 18 residues. Germline loops: CDR1 KGHSH, CDR2 LQKENI. This sequence joins TRBV18 and TRBJ2-1; 9 positions match TRBD2. Specimen: peripheral blood, collected 28 days after the second AZD1222 dose. The receptor was isolated from an adult who received the AZD1222 COVID-19 vaccine. The CDR3 here is CASSPFSLSGGAYNEQFF. CDR3 DNA sequence: TGTGCCAGCTCACCATTCTCCCTTAGCGGGGGCGCCTACAATGAGCAGTTCTTC. Drawing the rest from reference TRBV18 and TRBJ2-1, the complete variable domain is NAGVMQNPRHLVRRRGQEARLRCSPMKGHSHVYWYRQLPEEGLKFMVYLQKENIIDESGMPKERFSAEFPKEGPSILRIQQVVRGDSAAYFCASSPFSLSGGAYNEQFFGPGTRLTVL.